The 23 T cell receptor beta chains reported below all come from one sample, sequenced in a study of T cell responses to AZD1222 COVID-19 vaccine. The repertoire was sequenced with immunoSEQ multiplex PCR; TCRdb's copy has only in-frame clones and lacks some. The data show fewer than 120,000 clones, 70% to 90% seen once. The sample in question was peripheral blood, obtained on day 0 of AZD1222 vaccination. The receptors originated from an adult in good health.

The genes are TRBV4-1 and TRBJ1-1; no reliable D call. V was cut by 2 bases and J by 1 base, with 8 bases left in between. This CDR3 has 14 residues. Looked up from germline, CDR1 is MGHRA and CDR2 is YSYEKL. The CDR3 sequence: CASSQSEGNTEAFF. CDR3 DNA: TGCGCCAGCAGCCAATCCGAGGGGAACACTGAAGCTTTCTTT.

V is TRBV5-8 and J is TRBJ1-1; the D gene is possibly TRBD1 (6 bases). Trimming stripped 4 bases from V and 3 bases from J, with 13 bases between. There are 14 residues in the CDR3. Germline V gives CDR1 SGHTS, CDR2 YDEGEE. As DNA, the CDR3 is TGTGCCAGCAGCCTTGAGGCAGGGGACACTGAAGCTTTCTTT. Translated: CASSLEAGDTEAFF.

For the CDR3, the DNA is TGTGCCAGCAGTGAAGAGCAGGGTCATTTGTGGACGCAGTATTTT. Protein: CASSEEQGHLWTQYF. The V call is TRBV2, the J call TRBJ2-3, with D maybe TRBD1 (5 bases). The V gene lost 1 base and the J gene lost 9 bases, with 17 bases spanning the gap. Germline V gene sequence: CDR1 SNHLY, CDR2 FYNNEI. CDR3 size: 15 residues.

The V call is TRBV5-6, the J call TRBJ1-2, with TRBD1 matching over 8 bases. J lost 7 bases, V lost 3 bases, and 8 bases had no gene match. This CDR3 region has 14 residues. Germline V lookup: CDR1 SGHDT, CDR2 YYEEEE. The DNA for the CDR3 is TGTGCCAGCAGCTCCAGGGGGCTTAACACTGGCTACACCTTC. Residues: CASSSRGLNTGYTF.

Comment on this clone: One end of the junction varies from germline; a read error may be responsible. This chain's CDR3 is CASSLRTGTRGDTQYF. As DNA, the CDR3 is TGCGCCAGCAGCCTTAGGACAGGGACTAGGGGAGATACACAGTATTTT. The chain joins TRBV5-1 to TRBJ2-3, with D perhaps matching TRBD1 or TRBD2 (8 bases each). The germline V gene has CDR1 SGHRS and CDR2 YFSETQ. CDR3 size: 16 residues.

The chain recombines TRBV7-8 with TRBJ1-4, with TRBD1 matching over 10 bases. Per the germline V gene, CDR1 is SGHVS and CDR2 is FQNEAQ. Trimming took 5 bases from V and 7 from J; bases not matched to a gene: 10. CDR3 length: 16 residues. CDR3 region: CASSTETGGWGEKLFF. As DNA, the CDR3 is TGTGCCAGCAGCACAGAGACAGGGGGCTGGGGTGAAAAACTGTTTTTT. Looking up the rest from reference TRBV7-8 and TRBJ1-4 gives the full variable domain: GAGVSQSPRYKVAKRGQDVALRCDPISGHVSLFWYQQALGQGPEFLTYFQNEAQLDKSGLPSDRFFAERPEGSVSTLKIQRTQQEDSAVYLCASSTETGGWGEKLFFGSGTQLSVL.

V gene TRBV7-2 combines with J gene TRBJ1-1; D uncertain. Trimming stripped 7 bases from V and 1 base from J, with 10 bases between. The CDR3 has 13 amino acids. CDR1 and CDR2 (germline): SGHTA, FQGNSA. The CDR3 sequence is CASTLNRNTEAFF. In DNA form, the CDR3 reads TGTGCCAGCACCCTAAATCGGAACACTGAAGCTTTCTTT.

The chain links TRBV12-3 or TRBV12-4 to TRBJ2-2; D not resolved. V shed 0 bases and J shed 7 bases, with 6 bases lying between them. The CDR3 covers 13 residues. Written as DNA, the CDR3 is TGTGCCAGCAGTTTAGCTAATAACGGGGAGCTGTTTTTT. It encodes CASSLANNGELFF.

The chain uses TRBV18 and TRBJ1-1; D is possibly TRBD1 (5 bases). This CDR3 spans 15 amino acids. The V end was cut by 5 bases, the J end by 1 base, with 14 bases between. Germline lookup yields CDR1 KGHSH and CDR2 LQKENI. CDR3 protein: CASSAMRQRNTEAFF. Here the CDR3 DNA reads TGTGCCAGCTCAGCCATGAGACAGAGGAACACTGAAGCTTTCTTT.

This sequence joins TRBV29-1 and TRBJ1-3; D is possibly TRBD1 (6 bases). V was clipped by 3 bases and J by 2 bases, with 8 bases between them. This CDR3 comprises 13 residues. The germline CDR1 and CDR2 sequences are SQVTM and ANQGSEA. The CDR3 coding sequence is TGCAGCGTTGAGGGGGCTCCTGGAAACACCATATATTTT. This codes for CSVEGAPGNTIYF. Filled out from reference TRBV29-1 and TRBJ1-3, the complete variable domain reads SAVISQKPSRDICQRGTSLTIQCQVDSQVTMMFWYRQQPGQSLTLIATANQGSEATYESGFVIDKFPISRPNLTFSTLTVSNMSPEDSSIYLCSVEGAPGNTIYFGEGSWLTVV.

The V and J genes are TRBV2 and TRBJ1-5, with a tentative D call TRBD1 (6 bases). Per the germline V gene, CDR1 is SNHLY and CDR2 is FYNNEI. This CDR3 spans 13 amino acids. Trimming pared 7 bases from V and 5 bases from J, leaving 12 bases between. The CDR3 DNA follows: TGTGCCAGCACCACTGGGGGCCATCAGCCCCAGCATTTT. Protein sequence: CASTTGGHQPQHF. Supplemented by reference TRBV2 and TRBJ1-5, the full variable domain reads EPEVTQTPSHQVTQMGQEVILRCVPISNHLYFYWYRQILGQKVEFLVSFYNNEISEKSEIFDDQFSVERPDGSNFTLKIRSTKLEDSAMYFCASTTGGHQPQHFGDGTRLSIL.

The CDR3 is CASSPSDINREAFF. As DNA, the CDR3 is TGTGCCAGCAGTCCCTCTGACATTAACCGTGAAGCTTTCTTT. V gene TRBV28 combines with J gene TRBJ1-1; D call uncertain. V was pared by 5 bases and J by 7 bases, with 17 bases between. Germline V gene lookup returns CDR1 MDHEN and CDR2 SYDVKM. This CDR3 spans 14 amino acids.

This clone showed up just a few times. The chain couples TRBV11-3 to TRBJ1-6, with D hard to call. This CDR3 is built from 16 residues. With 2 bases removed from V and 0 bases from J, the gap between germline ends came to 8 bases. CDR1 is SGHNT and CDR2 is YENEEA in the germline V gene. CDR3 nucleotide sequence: TGTGCCAGCAGCTTAATCAGGAGCTCCTATAATTCACCCCTCCACTTT. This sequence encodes CASSLIRSSYNSPLHF.

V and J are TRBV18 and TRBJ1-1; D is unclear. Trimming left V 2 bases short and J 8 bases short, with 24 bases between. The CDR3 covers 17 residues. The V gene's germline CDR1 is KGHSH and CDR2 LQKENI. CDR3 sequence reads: CASSPANGGRVSSEAFF. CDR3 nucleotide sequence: TGTGCCAGCTCACCAGCGAACGGCGGTCGGGTGAGCTCCGAAGCTTTCTTT.

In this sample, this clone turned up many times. CDR3 sequence (DNA): TGCGCCAGCAGCACGGGACTAGCGGGAGGGTTGGGCACAGATACGCAGTATTTT. Protein product: CASSTGLAGGLGTDTQYF. The chain uses TRBV5-1 and TRBJ2-3; 16 bases are a match to TRBD2. J lost 1 base, V lost 4 bases, and 6 bases had no gene match. This CDR3 has 18 amino acids. Germline loops: CDR1 SGHRS, CDR2 YFSETQ.

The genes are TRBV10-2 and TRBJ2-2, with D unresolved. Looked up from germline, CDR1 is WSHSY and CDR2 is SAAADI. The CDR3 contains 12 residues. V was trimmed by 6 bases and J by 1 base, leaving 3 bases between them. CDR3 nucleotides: TGCGCCAGCAGAAGGAACACCGGGGAGCTGTTTTTT. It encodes CASRRNTGELFF.

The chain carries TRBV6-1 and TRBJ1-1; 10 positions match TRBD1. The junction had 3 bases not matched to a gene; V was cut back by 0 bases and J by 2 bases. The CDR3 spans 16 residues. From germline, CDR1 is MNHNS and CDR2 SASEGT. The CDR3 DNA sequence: TGTGCCAGCAGTGAAGCTGGGACAGGGGCCAACACTGAAGCTTTCTTT. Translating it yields CASSEAGTGANTEAFF.

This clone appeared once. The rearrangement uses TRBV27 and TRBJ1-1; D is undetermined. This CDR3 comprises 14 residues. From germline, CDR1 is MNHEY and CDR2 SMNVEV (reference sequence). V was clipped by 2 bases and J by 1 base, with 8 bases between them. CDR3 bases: TGTGCCAGCAGTTTAAGGCGGGGGAACACTGAAGCTTTCTTT. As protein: CASSLRRGNTEAFF.

CDR3 sequence: CASSLSLGGAFRGGYTF. The CDR3 bases are TGTGCCAGCAGTTTATCCCTCGGGGGTGCCTTTAGGGGTGGCTACACCTTC. The J gene is TRBJ1-2, the V gene TRBV28, with D perhaps matching TRBD1 (5 bases). The germline gives CDR1 MDHEN, CDR2 SYDVKM. CDR3 length equals 17 residues. With 1 base removed from V and 7 bases from J, the gap between germline ends came to 22 bases.

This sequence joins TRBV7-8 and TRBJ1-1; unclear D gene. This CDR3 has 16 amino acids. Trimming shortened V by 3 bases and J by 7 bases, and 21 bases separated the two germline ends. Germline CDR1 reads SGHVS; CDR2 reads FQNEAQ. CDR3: CASSLYEGASTGEAFF. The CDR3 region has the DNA TGTGCCAGCAGCTTGTACGAGGGTGCAAGCACTGGTGAAGCTTTCTTT.

CDR3 in amino acids: CASSRNSGESTDTQYF. The CDR3 bases are TGTGCCAGCAGCCGTAATAGCGGGGAGAGCACAGATACGCAGTATTTT. The chain has TRBV4-2 and TRBJ2-3, with 8 bases lining up with TRBD2. Trimming cost V 4 bases and J 0 bases; bases outside gene matches: 6. CDR3 length: 16 amino acids. CDR1 is LGHNA and CDR2 is YNFKEQ in the germline V gene.

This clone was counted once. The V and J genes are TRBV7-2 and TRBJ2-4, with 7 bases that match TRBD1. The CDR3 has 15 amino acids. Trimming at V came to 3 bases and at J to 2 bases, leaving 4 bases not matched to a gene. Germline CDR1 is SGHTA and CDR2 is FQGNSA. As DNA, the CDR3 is TGTGCCAGCAGCTTCGAAGGGGGCACCAAAAACATTCAGTACTTC. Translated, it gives CASSFEGGTKNIQYF.

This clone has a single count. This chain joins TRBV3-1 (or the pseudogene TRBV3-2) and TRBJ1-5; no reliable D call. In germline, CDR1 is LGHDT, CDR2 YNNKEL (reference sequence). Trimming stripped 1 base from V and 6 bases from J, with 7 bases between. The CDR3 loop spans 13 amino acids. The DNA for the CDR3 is TGTGCCAGCAGCCAAGGTGGGGTTCAGCCCCAGCATTTT. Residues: CASSQGGVQPQHF.